The T cell receptor (beta chain) under discussion was sequenced for a study of blood T cell repertoires in COVID-19. Turning to the study itself: Sources were T cells, B-cell-depleted T cells, or PBMCs; the material itself was cDNA or gDNA.

The CDR3 length is 14 residues. The V segment lost 5 bases and the J segment 2 bases; nucleotides outside the gene matches: 4. In germline, CDR1 is SNHLY, CDR2 FYNNEI. Using immunoSEQ multiplex PCR, the repertoire was profiled, and TCRdb retains in-frame clones only, with some absent. The sample contains around 150,000 clones, approximately 73% of which appear only once. Source material: peripheral blood. The V and J genes are TRBV2 and TRBJ2-7; TRBD1 matches 9 bases. This receptor was taken from a woman aged 80 or older with acute or convalescent COVID-19. The CDR3 protein is CASSPDRGTYEQYF. The CDR3 nucleotides read TGTGCCAGCAGTCCCGACAGGGGGACCTACGAGCAGTACTTC.